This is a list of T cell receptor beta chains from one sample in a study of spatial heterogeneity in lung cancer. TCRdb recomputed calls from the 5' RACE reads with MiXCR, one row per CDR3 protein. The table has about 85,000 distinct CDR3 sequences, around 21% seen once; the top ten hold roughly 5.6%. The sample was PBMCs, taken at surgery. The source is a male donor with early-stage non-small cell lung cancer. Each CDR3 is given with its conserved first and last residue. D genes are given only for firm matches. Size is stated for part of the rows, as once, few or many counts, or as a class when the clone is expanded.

DNA: TGTGCCAGCAGTCCCCCAGTTTTCGGGAGGTACGCCTCCTACGAGCAGTACTTC; CDR3: CASSPPVFGRYASYEQYF; size: NA; D: TRBD2; V: TRBV28; J: TRBJ2-7
DNA: TGTGCCAGCTCACAACGAGGACAGGACAACACTGAAGCTTTCTTT; CDR3: CASSQRGQDNTEAFF; size: few; D: TRBD1; V: TRBV18; J: TRBJ1-1
DNA: TGTGCCATCACTTCTGGGCTTGGGGAAAAACTGTTTTTT; CDR3: CAITSGLGEKLFF; size: many; D: NA; V: TRBV10-3; J: TRBJ1-4
DNA: TGCAGTGCCAACTTTCTTAGGGATGAAAAACTGTTTTTT; CDR3: CSANFLRDEKLFF; size: many; D: NA; V: TRBV20-1; J: TRBJ1-4
DNA: TGCGCCAGCAGCCCGGGACTAGCGGGAGTTCACGGGGAGCTGTTTTTT; CDR3: CASSPGLAGVHGELFF; size: few; D: TRBD2; V: TRBV5-1; J: TRBJ2-2
DNA: TGTGCCAGCAGCGTAGCTACAGGCACCACAGATACGCAGTATTTT; CDR3: CASSVATGTTDTQYF; size: few; D: NA; V: TRBV9; J: TRBJ2-3
DNA: TGTGCCAGCAGCCTTAGTCCAGGGAGGAGTCAGACCCAGTACTTC; CDR3: CASSLSPGRSQTQYF; size: NA; D: NA; V: TRBV11-1; J: TRBJ2-5
DNA: TGTGCCAGCAGCTTGGACAAGGATTCACCCCTCCACTTT; CDR3: CASSLDKDSPLHF; size: few; D: NA; V: TRBV7-2; J: TRBJ1-6
DNA: TGCGCCAGCAGCCAAGAGACCTATAATTCACCCCTCCACTTT; CDR3: CASSQETYNSPLHF; size: NA; D: NA; V: TRBV4-3; J: TRBJ1-6
DNA: TGTGCCAGCAGCTTGAGTGAACAGGGGAGTCCTCAGTACTTC; CDR3: CASSLSEQGSPQYF; size: few; D: TRBD1; V: TRBV5-6; J: TRBJ2-4
DNA: TGCGCCAGCAGCTTACTTTCTCCTTCAACTAATGAAAAACTGTTTTTT; CDR3: CASSLLSPSTNEKLFF; size: few; D: NA; V: TRBV5-1; J: TRBJ1-4
DNA: TGTGCCAGCAGCTACGGTAGTGAGACCCAGTACTTC; CDR3: CASSYGSETQYF; size: once; D: NA; V: TRBV3-1; J: TRBJ2-5
DNA: TGTGCCAGCAGATCCACAGGAGTAAACACTGAAGCTTTCTTT; CDR3: CASRSTGVNTEAFF; size: NA; D: NA; V: TRBV28; J: TRBJ1-1
DNA: TGTGCCAGCTCACCACCCGGCAGCACCTACGAGCAGTACTTC; CDR3: CASSPPGSTYEQYF; size: NA; D: NA; V: TRBV18; J: TRBJ2-7